Each of the 10 T cell receptor beta chains below was sequenced from the same sample in a study of cytomegalovirus exposure and HLA in healthy donors. Primers included in the PCR were 60 Vbeta and 13 Jbeta primers. The assay was immunoSEQ multiplex PCR, and TCRdb's table has in-frame clones only and misses some. The sample has some 200,000 clones, 81% seen once. The source material was PBMCs. The source is a man aged 50 to 60 in good health and CMV-seronegative.

As to this clone: The sample holds other DNA sequences that translate to the same CDR3. The chain uses TRBV4-1 and TRBJ2-2; D perhaps matches TRBD2 (5 bases). This CDR3 has 13 amino acids. Trimming removed 3 bases at V and 6 bases at J, with 8 bases between. Germline V CDR1 and CDR2: MGHRA, YSYEKL. The CDR3 DNA is TGCGCCAGCAGCCAGGGGAGCGCCGGGGAGCTGTTTTTT. This sequence encodes CASSQGSAGELFF.

The chain links TRBV6-5 to TRBJ1-2; D is possibly TRBD1 (6 bases). Germline V gene sequence: CDR1 MNHEY, CDR2 SVGAGI. CDR3 length: 12 residues. Trimming left V 0 bases short and J 8 bases short, with 7 bases between. The CDR3 region is CASSYSQGGYTF. CDR3 sequence (DNA): TGTGCCAGCAGTTACTCGCAGGGGGGCTACACCTTC.

V and J are TRBV25-1 and TRBJ1-1, with a weak D call TRBD1 (6 bases). This CDR3 comprises 12 residues. Germline values: CDR1 MGHDK, CDR2 SYGVNS. V was shortened by 8 bases and J by 1 base, with 8 bases between the two germline ends. CDR3 bases: TGTGCCAGCCGGGACACGAACACTGAAGCTTTCTTT. It translates to CASRDTNTEAFF.

V usage is TRBV7-9 and J usage is TRBJ2-5; TRBD1 agrees at 9 bases. Germline CDR1 is SEHNR and CDR2 is FQNEAQ (reference sequence). This CDR3 has 14 amino acids. The V segment lost 1 base and the J segment 4 bases; nucleotides outside the gene matches: 1. As DNA, the CDR3 is TGTGCCAGCAGCTTAGGGACAGGGGTAGAGACCCAGTACTTC. It codes for CASSLGTGVETQYF.

This clone was detected once. The germline gene is not matched at one end of the junction; a read error may be the cause. This sequence joins TRBV7-7 and TRBJ2-5, with 7 bases that match TRBD1. Germline V gene data show CDR1 as SSHAT and CDR2 as FNYEAQ (reference sequence). The CDR3 contains 13 residues. The DNA for the CDR3 is TGTGCTAGCAGCTCGACAGGGCTCGGGACCCAGCACTTC. Encoded protein: CASSSTGLGTQHF.

The chain is built from TRBV19 and TRBJ1-2, with 7 nucleotides matching TRBD1. With V trimmed by 6 bases and J by 8 bases, 12 bases remained unmatched. CDR1 and CDR2 (germline): LNHDA, SQIVND (reference sequence). CDR3 length equals 14 residues. CDR3 sequence reads: CASSPDRSRGGYTF. The CDR3 coding sequence is TGTGCCAGTAGCCCGGACAGGTCCAGAGGGGGCTACACCTTC.

The chain has TRBV10-1 and TRBJ2-1; D remains unclear. The V and J ends lost 3 bases and 4 bases respectively, with 16 bases between them. The CDR3 is made up of 16 amino acids. From germline, CDR1 is WNHNN and CDR2 SYGVQD (reference sequence). The CDR3 DNA reads as TGCGCCAGCAGTGACGTCGACACCCTATCTTACAATGAGCAGTTCTTC. It codes for CASSDVDTLSYNEQFF.

The CDR3 spells CASSLSGGRVSEQFF. CDR3 in DNA: TGTGCCAGCAGCTTATCTGGGGGGAGGGTGAGTGAGCAGTTCTTC. The chain recombines TRBV7-3 with TRBJ2-1, with 7 bases that match TRBD2. CDR3 length equals 15 residues. Germline V gene sequence: CDR1 SGHTA, CDR2 FQGTGA. J gave up 9 bases and V 2 bases, and 10 bases lay outside the gene matches.

This chain uses TRBV25-1 with TRBJ2-5; 8 nucleotides match TRBD2. Germline V gives CDR1 MGHDK, CDR2 SYGVNS. The CDR3 sequence is 15 residues long. The V gene end was trimmed by 3 bases and the J gene end by 0 bases; junction bases not matched to a gene: 3. This CDR3 is CASSDTSGYQETQYF. The DNA of the CDR3 is TGTGCCAGCAGTGATACTAGCGGCTACCAAGAGACCCAGTACTTC.

The chain joins TRBV5-6 to TRBJ2-5; 9 nucleotides agree with TRBD1. V shed 5 bases, J shed 5 bases, and the junction held 7 bases outside the gene matches. The CDR3 loop spans 14 amino acids. Germline-derived CDR1 and CDR2 are SGHDT and YYEEEE. CDR3 loop: CASSSTGGSETQYF. As DNA, the CDR3 is TGTGCCAGCAGTTCCACAGGGGGCAGCGAGACCCAGTACTTC.